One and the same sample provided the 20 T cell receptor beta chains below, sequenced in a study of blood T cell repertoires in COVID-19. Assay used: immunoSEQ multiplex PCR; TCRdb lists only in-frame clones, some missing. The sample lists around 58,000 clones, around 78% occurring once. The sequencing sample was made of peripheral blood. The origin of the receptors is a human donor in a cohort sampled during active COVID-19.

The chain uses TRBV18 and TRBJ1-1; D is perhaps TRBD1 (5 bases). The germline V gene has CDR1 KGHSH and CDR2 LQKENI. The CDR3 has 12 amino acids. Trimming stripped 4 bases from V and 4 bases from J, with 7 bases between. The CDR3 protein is CASSRQGTEAFF. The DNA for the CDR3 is TGTGCCAGCTCACGTCAGGGCACTGAAGCTTTCTTT.

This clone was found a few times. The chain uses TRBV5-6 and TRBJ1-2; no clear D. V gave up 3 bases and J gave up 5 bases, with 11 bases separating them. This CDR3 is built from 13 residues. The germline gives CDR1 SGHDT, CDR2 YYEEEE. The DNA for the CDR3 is TGTGCCAGCAGCTGGCGACGACTTTATGGCTACACCTTC. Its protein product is CASSWRRLYGYTF. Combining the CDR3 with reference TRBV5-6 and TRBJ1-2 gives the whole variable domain DAGVTQSPTHLIKTRGQQVTLRCSPKSGHDTVSWYQQALGQGPQFIFQYYEEEERQRGNFPDRFSGHQFPNYSSELNVNALLLGDSALYLCASSWRRLYGYTFGSGTRLTVV.

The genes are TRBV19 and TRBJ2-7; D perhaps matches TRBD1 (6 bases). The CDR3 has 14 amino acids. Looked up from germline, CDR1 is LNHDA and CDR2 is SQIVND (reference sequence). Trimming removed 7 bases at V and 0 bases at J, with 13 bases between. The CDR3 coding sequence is TGTGCCAGTAAAGGACAGCTGAGCTCCTACGAGCAGTACTTC. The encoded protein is CASKGQLSSYEQYF.

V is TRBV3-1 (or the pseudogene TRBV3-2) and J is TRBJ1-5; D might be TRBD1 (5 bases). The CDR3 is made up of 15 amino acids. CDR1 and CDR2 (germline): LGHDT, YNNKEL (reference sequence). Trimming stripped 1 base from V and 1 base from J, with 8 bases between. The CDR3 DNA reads TGTGCCAGCAGCCAAGGCTGGGGCAGCAATCAGCCCCAGCATTTT. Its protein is CASSQGWGSNQPQHF.

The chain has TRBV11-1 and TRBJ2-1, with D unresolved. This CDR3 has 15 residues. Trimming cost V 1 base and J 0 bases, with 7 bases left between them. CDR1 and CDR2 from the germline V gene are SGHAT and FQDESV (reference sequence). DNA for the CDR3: TGTGCCAGCAGCTTAGTTTCGAGCTCCTACAATGAGCAGTTCTTC. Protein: CASSLVSSSYNEQFF.

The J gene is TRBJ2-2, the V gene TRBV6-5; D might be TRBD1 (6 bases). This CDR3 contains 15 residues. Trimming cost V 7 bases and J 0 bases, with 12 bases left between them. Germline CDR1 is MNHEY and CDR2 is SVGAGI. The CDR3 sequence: CASKRGTANTGELFF. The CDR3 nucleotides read TGTGCCAGCAAAAGGGGGACCGCGAACACCGGGGAGCTGTTTTTT.

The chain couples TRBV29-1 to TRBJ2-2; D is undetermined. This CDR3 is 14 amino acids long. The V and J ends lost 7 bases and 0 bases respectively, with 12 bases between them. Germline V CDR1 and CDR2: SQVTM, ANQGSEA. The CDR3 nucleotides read TGCAGCGACCAACGCCGGGCGAACACCGGGGAGCTGTTTTTT. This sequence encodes CSDQRRANTGELFF.

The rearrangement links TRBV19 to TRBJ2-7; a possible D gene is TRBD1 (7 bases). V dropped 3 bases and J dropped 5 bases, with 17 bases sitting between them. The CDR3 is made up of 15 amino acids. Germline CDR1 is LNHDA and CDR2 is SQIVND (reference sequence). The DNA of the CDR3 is TGTGCCAGTAGTATGGGCAGGGGGGCTCCTAACGAGCAGTACTTC. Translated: CASSMGRGAPNEQYF.

The CDR3 coding sequence is TGTGCCAGCAGTTTAGGGTCAGGGGGCCTCTATGGCTACACCTTC. Translating gives CASSLGSGGLYGYTF. V usage is TRBV27 and J usage is TRBJ1-2; 8 positions match TRBD1. Germline loops: CDR1 MNHEY, CDR2 SMNVEV (reference sequence). This CDR3 is 15 amino acids long. V was pared by 2 bases and J by 4 bases, with 6 bases of the junction left unmatched.

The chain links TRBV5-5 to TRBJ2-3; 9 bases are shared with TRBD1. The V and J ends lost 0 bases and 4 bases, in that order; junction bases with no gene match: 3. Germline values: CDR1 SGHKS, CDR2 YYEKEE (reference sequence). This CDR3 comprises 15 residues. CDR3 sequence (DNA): TGTGCCAGCAGCTTGGGACAGGGGGGCCCAGATACGCAGTATTTT. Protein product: CASSLGQGGPDTQYF.

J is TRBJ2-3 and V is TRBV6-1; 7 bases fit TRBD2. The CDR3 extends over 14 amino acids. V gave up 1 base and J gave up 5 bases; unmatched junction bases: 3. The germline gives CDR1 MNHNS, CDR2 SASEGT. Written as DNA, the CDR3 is TGTGCCAGCAGTGAAGGCGGGGGAGGAGATACGCAGTATTTT. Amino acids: CASSEGGGGDTQYF.

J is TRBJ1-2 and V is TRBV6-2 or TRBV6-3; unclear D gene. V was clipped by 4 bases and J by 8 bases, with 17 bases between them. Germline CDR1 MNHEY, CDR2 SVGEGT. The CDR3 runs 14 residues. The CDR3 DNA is TGTGCCAGCAGTTCCCCCCTACTTATCCGGGGCTACACCTTC. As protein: CASSSPLLIRGYTF.

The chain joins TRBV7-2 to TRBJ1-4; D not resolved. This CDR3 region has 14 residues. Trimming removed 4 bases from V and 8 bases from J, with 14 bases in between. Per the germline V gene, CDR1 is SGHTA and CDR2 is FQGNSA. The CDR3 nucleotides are TGTGCCAGCAGCTCGAACCTCAGGAACGAAAAACTGTTTTTT. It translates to CASSSNLRNEKLFF.

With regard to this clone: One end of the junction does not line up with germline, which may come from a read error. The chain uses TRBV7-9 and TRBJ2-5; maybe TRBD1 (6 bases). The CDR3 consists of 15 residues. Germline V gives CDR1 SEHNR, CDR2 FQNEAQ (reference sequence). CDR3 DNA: TGTGCCTGCAGCTTGGGACAAGGATTAGAAGAGACCCAGTACTTC. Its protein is CACSLGQGLEETQYF.

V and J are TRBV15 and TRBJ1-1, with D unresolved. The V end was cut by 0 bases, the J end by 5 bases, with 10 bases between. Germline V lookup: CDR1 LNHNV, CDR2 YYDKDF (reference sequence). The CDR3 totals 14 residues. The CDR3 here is CATSRDVRRTEAFF. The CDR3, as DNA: TGTGCCACCAGCAGAGATGTTAGGAGGACTGAAGCTTTCTTT.

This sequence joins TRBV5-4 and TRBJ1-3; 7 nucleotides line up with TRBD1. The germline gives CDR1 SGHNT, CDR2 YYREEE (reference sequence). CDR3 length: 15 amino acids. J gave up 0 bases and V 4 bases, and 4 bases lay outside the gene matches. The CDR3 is CASSGDRSSGNTIYF. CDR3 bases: TGTGCCAGCAGCGGGGACAGATCCTCTGGAAACACCATATATTTT.

The CDR3 bases are TGTGCCAGTACCCCTCATGGGGCGCGGGGAAAACTGTTTTTT. Its protein product is CASTPHGARGKLFF. The chain couples TRBV19 to TRBJ1-4; possibly TRBD1 for D (5 bases). CDR3 length equals 14 residues. Trimming took off 7 bases at V and 10 bases at J, with 19 bases between the two ends. Germline V gene lookup returns CDR1 LNHDA and CDR2 SQIVND (reference sequence). The variable domain in full, completed from reference TRBV19 and TRBJ1-4, reads DGGITQSPKYLFRKEGQNVTLSCEQNLNHDAMYWYRQDPGQGLRLIYYSQIVNDFQKGDIAEGYSVSREKKESFPLTVTSAQKNPTAFYLCASTPHGARGKLFFGSGTQLSVL.

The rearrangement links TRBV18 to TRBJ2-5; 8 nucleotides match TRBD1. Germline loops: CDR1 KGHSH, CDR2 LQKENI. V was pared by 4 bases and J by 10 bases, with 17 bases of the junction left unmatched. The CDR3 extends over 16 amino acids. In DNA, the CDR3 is TGTGCCAGCTCACGACAGGGGCCCCCCTTGGGAGAGGACCAGTACTTC. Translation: CASSRQGPPLGEDQYF.

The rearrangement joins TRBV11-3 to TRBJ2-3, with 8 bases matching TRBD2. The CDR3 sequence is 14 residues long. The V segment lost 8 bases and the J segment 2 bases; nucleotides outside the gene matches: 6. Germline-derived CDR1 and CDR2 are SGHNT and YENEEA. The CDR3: CASSRGGVTDTQYF. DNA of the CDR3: TGTGCCAGCTCCCGGGGGGGGGTCACAGATACGCAGTATTTT.

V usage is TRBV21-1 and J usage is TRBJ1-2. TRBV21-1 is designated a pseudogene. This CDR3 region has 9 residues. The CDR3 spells CASPPGATF. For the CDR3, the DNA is TGTGCCAGCCCTCCGGGTGCCACCTTC.